This TCR beta chain was identified in a study of T cells in Graves' hyperthyroidism and ophthalmopathy. Trimming removed 5 bases from V and 7 bases from J; junction bases left unmatched: 5. The CDR3 consists of 13 residues. CDR1 SGHTA and CDR2 FQGNSA come from the germline V gene. This clonotype was counted ten times or more. From RNA transcripts, TCR beta CDR3 regions were amplified. First-round RT-PCR of the TCR CDR3 relied on the HTBI primer set. TCRdb recomputed calls from the multiplex PCR reads with MiXCR, one row per CDR3 protein. The sample shows about 400,000 distinct CDR3 sequences, about 13% of them seen only once.

The receptor was isolated from a woman aged 18-29 years with Graves' hyperthyroidism. Sequencing was performed on blood. V and J are TRBV7-2 and TRBJ2-1, with 7 positions matching TRBD1. The CDR3 is CASSANRGNEQFF. The CDR3 nucleotides read TGTGCCAGCAGCGCAAACAGGGGTAATGAGCAGTTCTTC.